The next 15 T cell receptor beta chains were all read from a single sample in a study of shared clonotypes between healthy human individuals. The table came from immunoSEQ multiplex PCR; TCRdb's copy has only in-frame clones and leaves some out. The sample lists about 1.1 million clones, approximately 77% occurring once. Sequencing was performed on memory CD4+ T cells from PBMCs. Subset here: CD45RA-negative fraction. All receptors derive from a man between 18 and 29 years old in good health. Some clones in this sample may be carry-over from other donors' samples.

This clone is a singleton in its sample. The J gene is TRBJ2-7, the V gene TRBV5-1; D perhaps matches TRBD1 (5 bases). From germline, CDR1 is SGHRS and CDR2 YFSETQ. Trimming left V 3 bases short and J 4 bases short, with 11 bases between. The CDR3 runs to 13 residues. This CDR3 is CASSSRQSYEQYF. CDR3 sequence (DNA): TGCGCCAGCAGCTCTAGACAGTCTTACGAGCAGTACTTC.

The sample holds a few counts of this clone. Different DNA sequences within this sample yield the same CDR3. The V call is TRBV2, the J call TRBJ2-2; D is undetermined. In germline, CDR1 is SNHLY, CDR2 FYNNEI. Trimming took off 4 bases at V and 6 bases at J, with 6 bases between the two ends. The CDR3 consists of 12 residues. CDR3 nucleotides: TGTGCCAGCAGTGGTACGGCCGGGGAGCTGTTTTTT. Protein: CASSGTAGELFF.

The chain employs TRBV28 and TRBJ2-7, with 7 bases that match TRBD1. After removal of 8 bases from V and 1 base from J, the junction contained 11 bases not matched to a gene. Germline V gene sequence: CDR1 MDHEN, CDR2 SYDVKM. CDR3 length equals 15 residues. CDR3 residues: CASDHTGARSYEQYF. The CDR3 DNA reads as TGTGCCAGCGATCACACAGGGGCCAGGTCCTACGAGCAGTACTTC.

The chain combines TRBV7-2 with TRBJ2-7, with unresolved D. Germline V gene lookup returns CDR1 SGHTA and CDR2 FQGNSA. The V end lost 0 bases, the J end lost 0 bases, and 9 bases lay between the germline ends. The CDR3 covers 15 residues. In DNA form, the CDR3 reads TGTGCCAGCAGCTTAGCGACGGGCTTCTCCTACGAGCAGTACTTC. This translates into CASSLATGFSYEQYF. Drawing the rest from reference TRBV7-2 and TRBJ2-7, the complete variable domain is GAGVSQSPSNKVTEKGKDVELRCDPISGHTALYWYRQSLGQGLEFLIYFQGNSAPDKSGLPSDRFSAERTGGSVSTLTIQRTQQEDSAVYLCASSLATGFSYEQYFGPGTRLTVT.

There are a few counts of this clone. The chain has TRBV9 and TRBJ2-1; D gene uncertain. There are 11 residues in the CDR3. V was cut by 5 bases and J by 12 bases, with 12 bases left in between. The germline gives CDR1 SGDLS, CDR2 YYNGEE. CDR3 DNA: TGTGCCAGCAGATACACCACTTGGCAGTTCTTC. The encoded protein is CASRYTTWQFF.

Written as DNA, the CDR3 is TGCGCCAGCAGCGTAGGGCCCTTTCCTATGGGCTATGGCTACACCTTC. This encodes CASSVGPFPMGYGYTF. The V call is TRBV5-1, the J call TRBJ1-2; D gene unclear. Germline CDR1 SGHRS, CDR2 YFSETQ. V gave up 4 bases and J gave up 4 bases, with 20 bases separating them. The CDR3 runs to 16 residues.

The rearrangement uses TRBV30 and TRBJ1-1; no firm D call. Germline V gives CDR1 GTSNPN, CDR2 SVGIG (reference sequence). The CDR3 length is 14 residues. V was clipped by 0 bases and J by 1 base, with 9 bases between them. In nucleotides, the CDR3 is TGTGCCTGGAGTGTAGGCACCTGGAACACTGAAGCTTTCTTT. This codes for CAWSVGTWNTEAFF.

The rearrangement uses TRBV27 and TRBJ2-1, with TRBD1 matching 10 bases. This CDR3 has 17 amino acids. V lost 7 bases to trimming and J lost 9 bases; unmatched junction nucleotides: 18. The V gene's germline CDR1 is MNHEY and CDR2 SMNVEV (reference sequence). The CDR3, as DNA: TGTGCCAGCACCCCGTGGGGCGGAGACAGGGGGCATGTTGAGCAGTTCTTC. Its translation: CASTPWGGDRGHVEQFF.

This CDR3 reads CASNPGAGEAGTQYF. The CDR3 nucleotides read TGTGCCAGCAACCCAGGGGCAGGGGAAGCCGGGACCCAGTACTTC. This chain links TRBV2 with TRBJ2-5; the D gene is possibly TRBD1 (6 bases). Germline-derived CDR1 and CDR2 are SNHLY and FYNNEI. This CDR3 is built from 15 residues. Trimming stripped 7 bases from V and 7 bases from J, with 22 bases between.

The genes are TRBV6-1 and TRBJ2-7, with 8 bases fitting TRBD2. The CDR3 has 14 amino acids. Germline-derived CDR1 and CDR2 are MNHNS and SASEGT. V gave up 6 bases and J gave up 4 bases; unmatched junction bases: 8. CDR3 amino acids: CASSREGPYYEQYF. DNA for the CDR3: TGTGCCAGCAGCCGGGAGGGGCCTTATTACGAGCAGTACTTC.

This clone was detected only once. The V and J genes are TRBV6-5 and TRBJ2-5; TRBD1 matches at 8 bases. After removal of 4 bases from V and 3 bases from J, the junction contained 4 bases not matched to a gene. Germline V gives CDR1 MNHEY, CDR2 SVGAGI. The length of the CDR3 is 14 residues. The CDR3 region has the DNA TGTGCCAGCAGTTGGACAGGGCCCGAAGAGACCCAGTACTTC. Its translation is CASSWTGPEETQYF.

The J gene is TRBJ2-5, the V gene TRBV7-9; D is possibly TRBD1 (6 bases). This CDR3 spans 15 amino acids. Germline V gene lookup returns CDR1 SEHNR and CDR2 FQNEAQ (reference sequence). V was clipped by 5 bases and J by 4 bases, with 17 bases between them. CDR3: CASSPGAGVAETQYF. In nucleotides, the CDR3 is TGTGCCAGCAGCCCAGGGGCAGGGGTCGCAGAGACCCAGTACTTC.

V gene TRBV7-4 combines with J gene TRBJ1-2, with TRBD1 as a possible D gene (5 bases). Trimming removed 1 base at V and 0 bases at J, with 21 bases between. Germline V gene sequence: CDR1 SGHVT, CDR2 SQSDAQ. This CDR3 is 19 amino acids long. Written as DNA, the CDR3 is TGTGCCAGCAGCTTAGGGTCATGTGTAGGGGCTCGAGCTAACTATGGCTACACCTTC. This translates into CASSLGSCVGARANYGYTF. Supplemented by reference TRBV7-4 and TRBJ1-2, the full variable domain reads GAGVSQSPRYKVAKRGRDVALRCDSISGHVTLYWYRQTLGQGSEVLTYSQSDAQRDKSGRPSGRFSAERPERSVSTLKIQRTEQGDSAVYLCASSLGSCVGARANYGYTFGSGTRLTVV.

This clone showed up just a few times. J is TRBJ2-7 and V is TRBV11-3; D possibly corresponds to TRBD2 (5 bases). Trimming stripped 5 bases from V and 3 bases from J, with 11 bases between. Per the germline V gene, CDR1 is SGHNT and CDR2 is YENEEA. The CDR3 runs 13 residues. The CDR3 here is CASSPGLNYEQYF. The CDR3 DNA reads TGTGCCAGCAGCCCTGGACTCAACTACGAGCAGTACTTC.

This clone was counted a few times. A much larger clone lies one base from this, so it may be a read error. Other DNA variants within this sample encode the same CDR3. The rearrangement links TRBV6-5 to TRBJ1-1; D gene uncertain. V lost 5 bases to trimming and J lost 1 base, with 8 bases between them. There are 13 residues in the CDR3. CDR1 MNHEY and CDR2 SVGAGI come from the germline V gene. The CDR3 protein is CASSPRGNTEAFF. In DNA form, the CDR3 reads TGTGCCAGCAGTCCCCGGGGGAACACTGAAGCTTTCTTT.